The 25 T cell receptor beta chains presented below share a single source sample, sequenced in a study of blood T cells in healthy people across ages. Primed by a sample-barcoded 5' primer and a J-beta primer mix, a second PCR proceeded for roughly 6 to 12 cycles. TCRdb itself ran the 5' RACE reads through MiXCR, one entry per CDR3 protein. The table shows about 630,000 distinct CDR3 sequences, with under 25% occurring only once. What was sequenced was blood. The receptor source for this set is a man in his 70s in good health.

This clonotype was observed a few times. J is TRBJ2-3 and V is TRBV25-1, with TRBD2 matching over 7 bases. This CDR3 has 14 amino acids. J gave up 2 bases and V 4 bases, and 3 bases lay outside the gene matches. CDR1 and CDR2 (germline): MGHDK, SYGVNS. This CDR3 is CASSGEGYTDTQYF. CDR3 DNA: TGTGCCAGCAGTGGGGAGGGCTACACAGATACGCAGTATTTT.

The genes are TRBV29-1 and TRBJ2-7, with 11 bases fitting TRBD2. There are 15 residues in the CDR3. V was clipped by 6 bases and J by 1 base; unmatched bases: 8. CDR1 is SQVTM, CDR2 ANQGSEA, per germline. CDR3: CSVGGLAGLSYEQYF. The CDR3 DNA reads TGCAGCGTAGGCGGACTAGCGGGTCTTTCCTACGAGCAGTACTTC.

DNA of the CDR3: TGCAGCGTACAACTGGGGAGCTACGAGCAGTACTTC. It codes for CSVQLGSYEQYF. The chain links TRBV29-1 to TRBJ2-7; TRBD2 is a possible D gene (5 bases). Trimming removed 6 bases at V and 3 bases at J, with 12 bases between. CDR1 SQVTM and CDR2 ANQGSEA come from the germline V gene. The CDR3 is 12 residues long.

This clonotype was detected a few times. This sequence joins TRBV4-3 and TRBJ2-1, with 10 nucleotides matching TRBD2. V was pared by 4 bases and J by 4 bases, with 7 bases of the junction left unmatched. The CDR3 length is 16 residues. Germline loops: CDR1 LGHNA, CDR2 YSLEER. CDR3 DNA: TGCGCCAGCAGCCCGATACTAGCGGGAAGATACAATGAGCAGTTCTTC. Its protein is CASSPILAGRYNEQFF.

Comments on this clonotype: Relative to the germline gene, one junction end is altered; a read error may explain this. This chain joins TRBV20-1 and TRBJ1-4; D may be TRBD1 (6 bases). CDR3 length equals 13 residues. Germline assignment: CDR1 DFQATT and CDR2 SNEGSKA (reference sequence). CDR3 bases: TGCAGTGCCAGGACAGCAACTAATGAAAAACTGGTTTTT. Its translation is CSARTATNEKLVF.

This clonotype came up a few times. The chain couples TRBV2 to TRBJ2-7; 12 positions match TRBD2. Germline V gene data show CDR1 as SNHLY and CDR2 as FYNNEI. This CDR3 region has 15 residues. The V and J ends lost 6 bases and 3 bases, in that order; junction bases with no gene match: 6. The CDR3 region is CASREGLAGNYEQYF. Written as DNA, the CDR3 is TGTGCCAGCAGAGAGGGACTAGCGGGTAACTACGAGCAGTACTTC.

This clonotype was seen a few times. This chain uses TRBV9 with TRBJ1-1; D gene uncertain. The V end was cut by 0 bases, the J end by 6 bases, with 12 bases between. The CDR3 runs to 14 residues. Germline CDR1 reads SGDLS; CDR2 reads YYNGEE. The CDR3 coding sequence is TGTGCCAGCAGCGTAGAACAGAACTCGGCTGAAGCTTTCTTT. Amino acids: CASSVEQNSAEAFF.

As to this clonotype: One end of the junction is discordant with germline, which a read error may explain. CDR3 residues: CSARVDRTLYEQCF. The CDR3 DNA is TGCAGTGCTAGAGTCGACAGGACCCTGTACGAGCAGTGCTTC. This sequence joins TRBV20-1 and TRBJ2-7, with D possibly TRBD1 on 6 matching bases. Germline V gene data show CDR1 as DFQATT and CDR2 as SNEGSKA (reference sequence). CDR3 length: 14 residues.

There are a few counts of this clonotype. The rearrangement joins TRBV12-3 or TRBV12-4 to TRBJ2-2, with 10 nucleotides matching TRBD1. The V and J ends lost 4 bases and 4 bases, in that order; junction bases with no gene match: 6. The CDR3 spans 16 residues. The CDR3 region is CASSSGTGVGTGELFF. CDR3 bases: TGTGCCAGCAGTTCCGGGACAGGGGTAGGCACCGGGGAGCTGTTTTTT.

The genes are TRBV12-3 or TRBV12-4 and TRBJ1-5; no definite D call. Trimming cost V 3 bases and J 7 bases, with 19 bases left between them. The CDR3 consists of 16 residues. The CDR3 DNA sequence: TGTGCCAGCAGTTTGTTTATGTGGCGGGGAAGACAGCCCCAGCATTTT. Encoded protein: CASSLFMWRGRQPQHF.

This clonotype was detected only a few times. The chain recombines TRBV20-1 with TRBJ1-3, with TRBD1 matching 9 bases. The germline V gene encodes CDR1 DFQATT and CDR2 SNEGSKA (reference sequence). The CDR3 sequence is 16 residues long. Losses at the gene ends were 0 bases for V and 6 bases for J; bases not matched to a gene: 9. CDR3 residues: CSARDPQGASENTIYF. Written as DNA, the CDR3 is TGCAGTGCTAGAGATCCACAGGGGGCTAGCGAAAACACCATATATTTT.

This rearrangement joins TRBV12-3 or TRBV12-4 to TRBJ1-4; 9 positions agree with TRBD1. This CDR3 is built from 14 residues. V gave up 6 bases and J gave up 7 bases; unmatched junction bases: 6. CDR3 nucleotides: TGTGCCAGCAGACTCCGGGACAGGGCTGAAAAACTGTTTTTT. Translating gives CASRLRDRAEKLFF.

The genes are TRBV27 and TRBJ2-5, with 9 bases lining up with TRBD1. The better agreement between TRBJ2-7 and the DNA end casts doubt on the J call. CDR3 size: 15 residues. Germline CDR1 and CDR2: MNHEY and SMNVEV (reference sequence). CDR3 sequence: CASSPGQGTSYEQYV. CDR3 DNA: TGTGCCAGCAGTCCAGGACAGGGGACATCCTACGAGCAGTACGTC.

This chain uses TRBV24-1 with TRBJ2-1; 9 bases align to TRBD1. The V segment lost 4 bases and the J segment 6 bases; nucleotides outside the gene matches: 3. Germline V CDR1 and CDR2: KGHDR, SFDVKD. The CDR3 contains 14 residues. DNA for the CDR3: TGTGCCACCAGTGAAGGGACAGGGTTCAATGAGCAGTTCTTC. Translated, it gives CATSEGTGFNEQFF.

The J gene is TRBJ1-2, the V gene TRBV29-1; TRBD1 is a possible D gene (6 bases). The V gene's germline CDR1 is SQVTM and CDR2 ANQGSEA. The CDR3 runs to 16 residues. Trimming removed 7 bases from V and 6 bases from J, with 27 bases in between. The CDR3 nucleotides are TGCAGCGCCTTAAGGATAACTCCGAACAGGGAGAATGGCTACACCTTC. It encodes CSALRITPNRENGYTF.

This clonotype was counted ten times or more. CDR3 in DNA: TGTGCCAGCAGGGGCGGGAGGATTGTGAATGAGCAGTTCTTC. It yields the protein CASRGGRIVNEQFF. The genes are TRBV25-1 and TRBJ2-1, with 8 bases identical to TRBD2. The length of the CDR3 is 14 residues. Germline CDR1 reads MGHDK; CDR2 reads SYGVNS. V was pared by 6 bases and J by 7 bases, with 8 bases of the junction left unmatched.

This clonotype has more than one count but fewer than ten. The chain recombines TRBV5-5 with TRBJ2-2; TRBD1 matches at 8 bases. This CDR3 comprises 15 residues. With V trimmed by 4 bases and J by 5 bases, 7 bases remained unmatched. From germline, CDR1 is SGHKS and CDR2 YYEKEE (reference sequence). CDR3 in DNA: TGTGCCAGCAGCGCTGACAGGGGTCGAACCGGGGAGCTGTTTTTT. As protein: CASSADRGRTGELFF.

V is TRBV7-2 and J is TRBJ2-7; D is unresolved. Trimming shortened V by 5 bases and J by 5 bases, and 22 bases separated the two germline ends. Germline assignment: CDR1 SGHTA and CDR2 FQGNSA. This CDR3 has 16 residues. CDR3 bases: TGTGCCAGCAGCCCTAGAGTCGGTGCCGAAAGGGACGAGCAGTACTTC. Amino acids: CASSPRVGAERDEQYF. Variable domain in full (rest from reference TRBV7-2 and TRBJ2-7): GAGVSQSPSNKVTEKGKDVELRCDPISGHTALYWYRQSLGQGLEFLIYFQGNSAPDKSGLPSDRFSAERTGGSVSTLTIQRTQQEDSAVYLCASSPRVGAERDEQYFGPGTRLTVT.

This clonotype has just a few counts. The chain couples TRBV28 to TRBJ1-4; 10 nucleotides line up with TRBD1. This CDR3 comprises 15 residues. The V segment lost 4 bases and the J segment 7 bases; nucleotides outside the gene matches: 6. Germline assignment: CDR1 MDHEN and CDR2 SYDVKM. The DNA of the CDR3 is TGTGCCAGCAGTTCGACAGGGGGCACGGGTGAAAAACTGTTTTTT. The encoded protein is CASSSTGGTGEKLFF. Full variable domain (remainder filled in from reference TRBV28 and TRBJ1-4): DVKVTQSSRYLVKRTGEKVFLECVQDMDHENMFWYRQDPGLGLRLIYFSYDVKMKEKGDIPEGYSVSREKKERFSLILESASTNQTSMYLCASSSTGGTGEKLFFGSGTQLSVL.

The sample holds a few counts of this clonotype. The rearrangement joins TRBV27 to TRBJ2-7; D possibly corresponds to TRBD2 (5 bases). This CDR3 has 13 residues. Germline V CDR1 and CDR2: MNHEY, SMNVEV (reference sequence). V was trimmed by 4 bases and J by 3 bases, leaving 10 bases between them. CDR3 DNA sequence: TGTGCCAGCAGTTCCCGGGGTGGCTACGAGCAGTACTTC. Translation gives CASSSRGGYEQYF.

CDR3 in DNA: TGCAGTGCTAGAGCGGGTCGAGAGACCCAGTACTTC. Translating it yields CSARAGRETQYF. The chain employs TRBV20-1 and TRBJ2-7; no clear D. The J call is in doubt because the DNA end fits TRBJ2-5 better. The CDR3 covers 12 residues. Germline V gives CDR1 DFQATT, CDR2 SNEGSKA (reference sequence).

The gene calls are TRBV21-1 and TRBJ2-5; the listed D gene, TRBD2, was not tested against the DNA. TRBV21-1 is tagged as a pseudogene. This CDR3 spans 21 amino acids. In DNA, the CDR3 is TGTGCCAGCAGCAAAGCGCGAAAGTATTTAGCGGGAGTTACCGCTGGAGAGACCCAGTACTTC. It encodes CASSKARKYLAGVTAGETQYF.

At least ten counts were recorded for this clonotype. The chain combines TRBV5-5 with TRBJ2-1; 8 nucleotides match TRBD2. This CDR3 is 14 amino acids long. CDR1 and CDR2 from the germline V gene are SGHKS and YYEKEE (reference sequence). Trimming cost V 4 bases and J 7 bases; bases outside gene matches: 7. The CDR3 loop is CASSRSGGPNEQFF. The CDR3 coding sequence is TGTGCCAGCAGCCGCTCGGGGGGGCCTAATGAGCAGTTCTTC.

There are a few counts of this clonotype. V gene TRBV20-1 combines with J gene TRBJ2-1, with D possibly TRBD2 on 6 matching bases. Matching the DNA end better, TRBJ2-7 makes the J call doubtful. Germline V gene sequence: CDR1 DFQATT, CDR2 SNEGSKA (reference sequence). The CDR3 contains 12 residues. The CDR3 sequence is CSAAGRSYEQYF. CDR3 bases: TGCAGTGCCGCGGGACGCTCCTACGAGCAGTACTTC.

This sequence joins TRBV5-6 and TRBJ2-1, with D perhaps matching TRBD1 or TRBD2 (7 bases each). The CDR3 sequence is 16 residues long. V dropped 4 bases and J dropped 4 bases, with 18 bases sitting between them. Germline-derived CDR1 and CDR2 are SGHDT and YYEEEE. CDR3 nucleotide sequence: TGTGCCAGCAGCCAGGGGGGGGTCAGCTCATACAATGAGCAGTTCTTC. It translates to CASSQGGVSSYNEQFF.